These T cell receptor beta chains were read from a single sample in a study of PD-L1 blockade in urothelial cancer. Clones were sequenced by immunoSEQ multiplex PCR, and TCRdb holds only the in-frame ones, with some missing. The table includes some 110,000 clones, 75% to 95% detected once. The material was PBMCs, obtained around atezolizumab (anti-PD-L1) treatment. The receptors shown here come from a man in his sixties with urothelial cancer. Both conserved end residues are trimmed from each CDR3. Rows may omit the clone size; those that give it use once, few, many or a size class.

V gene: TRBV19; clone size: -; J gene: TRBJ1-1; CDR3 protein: ASSIGQGIQNTEAF
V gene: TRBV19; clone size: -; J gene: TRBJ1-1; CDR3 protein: ASSTRGTEAF
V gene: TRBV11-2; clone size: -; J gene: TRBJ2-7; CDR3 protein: ASSLDGAYYEQY
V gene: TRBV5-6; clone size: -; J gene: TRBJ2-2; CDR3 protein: ASSSRLDANTGELF
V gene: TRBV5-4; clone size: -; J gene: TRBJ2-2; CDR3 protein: ASSLGTSNTGELF
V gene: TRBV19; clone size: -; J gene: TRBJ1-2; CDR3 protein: ASSIGLDSGLYGYT
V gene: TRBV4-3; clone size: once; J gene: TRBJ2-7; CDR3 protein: ASSPDRGLYEQY
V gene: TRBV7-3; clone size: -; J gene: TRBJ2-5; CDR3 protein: ASSPGVQETQY
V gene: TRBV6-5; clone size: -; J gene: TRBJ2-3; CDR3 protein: ASSYSPRAFRDTQY
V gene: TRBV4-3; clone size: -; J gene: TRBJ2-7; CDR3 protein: ASSLVPGEAYEQY
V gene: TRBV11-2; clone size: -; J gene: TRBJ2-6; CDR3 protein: ASSLPPTGDGANVLT
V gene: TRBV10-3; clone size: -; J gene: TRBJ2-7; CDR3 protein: AISVDTDPYEQY
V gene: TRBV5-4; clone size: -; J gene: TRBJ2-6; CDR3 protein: ASSLRVGAGANVLT